These 15 T cell receptor beta chains share one sample of origin, sequenced in a study of radiation and T cells in renal cell carcinoma. Libraries were prepared by immunoSEQ multiplex PCR; TCRdb keeps only in-frame clonotypes and omits some of them. Altogether around 160,000 clones are present, about 87% being singletons, with the ten largest covering 3.5% to 5%. Time point of the sample: baseline pretreatment blood. Documented treatment: 15 Gy SBRT to primary tumor, nephrectomy 4 weeks later. The material was blood, obtained from a patient whose treatment included radiotherapy and nephrectomy. These receptors originate from a woman between 70 and 85 years old with renal cell carcinoma.

The J gene is TRBJ1-2, the V gene TRBV2, with D tentatively TRBD1 (5 bases). Germline V gene data show CDR1 as SNHLY and CDR2 as FYNNEI. The CDR3 extends over 15 amino acids. V was clipped by 2 bases and J by 4 bases, with 14 bases between them. CDR3 amino acids: CASSERAPGGYGYTF. The CDR3 DNA follows: TGTGCCAGCAGTGAAAGGGCGCCGGGGGGCTATGGCTACACCTTC.

There are a few counts of this clone. This chain links TRBV20-1 with TRBJ1-1; D is ambiguous. The CDR3 loop spans 11 amino acids. The V gene's germline CDR1 is DFQATT and CDR2 SNEGSKA (reference sequence). CDR3 in DNA: TGCGTCCCTGGAGGGAACACTGAAGCTTTCTTT. This gives the protein CVPGGNTEAFF.

A few counts support this clone. This sequence joins TRBV5-1 and TRBJ1-1; D is unresolved. The CDR3 loop spans 13 amino acids. Trimming shortened V by 4 bases and J by 7 bases, and 14 bases separated the two germline ends. Germline loops: CDR1 SGHRS, CDR2 YFSETQ. CDR3 coding DNA: TGCGCCAGCAGCGCCGAGCCAGCCTATGAAGCTTTCTTT. Protein: CASSAEPAYEAFF.

This sequence joins TRBV30 and TRBJ2-5, with D possibly matching TRBD1 (5 bases). Looked up from germline, CDR1 is GTSNPN and CDR2 is SVGIG (reference sequence). CDR3 length: 14 residues. The V end was cut by 0 bases, the J end by 4 bases, with 12 bases between. CDR3 sequence (DNA): TGTGCCTGGAGTGTAAGGCAGGGTTTAGAGACCCAGTACTTC. This sequence encodes CAWSVRQGLETQYF. Filled out from reference TRBV30 and TRBJ2-5, the complete variable domain reads SQTIHQWPATLVQPVGSPLSLECTVEGTSNPNLYWYRQAAGRGLQLLFYSVGIGQISSEVPQNLSASRPQDRQFILSSKKLLLSDSGFYLCAWSVRQGLETQYFGPGTRLLVL.

V gene TRBV11-2 combines with J gene TRBJ2-2; TRBD2 aligns across 7 bases. V shed 3 bases and J 3 bases; nucleotides not matched to a gene: 7. The CDR3 is 16 amino acids. CDR1 is SGHAT, CDR2 FQNNGV, per germline. The CDR3 DNA is TGTGCCAGCAGCTTGGAAGCTAGCGGACACACCGGGGAGCTGTTTTTT. This gives the protein CASSLEASGHTGELFF.

In its sample, this clone was seen a few times. The V call is TRBV28, the J call TRBJ1-2; D unresolved. V was pared by 4 bases and J by 6 bases, with 9 bases between. The CDR3 is 12 residues long. In germline, CDR1 is MDHEN, CDR2 SYDVKM. The chain's CDR3 is CASSSTWDGYTF. The DNA for the CDR3 is TGTGCCAGCAGTTCCACATGGGATGGCTACACCTTC.

The chain uses TRBV4-3 and TRBJ1-1, with TRBD1 identical over 7 bases. V dropped 5 bases and J dropped 2; count of bases not matched to a gene: 11. CDR1 and CDR2 (germline): LGHNA, YSLEER. This CDR3 has 16 amino acids. The CDR3, as DNA: TGCGCCAGCAGCGAAGGGGGCTCCTCTCCAAACACTGAAGCTTTCTTT. This gives the protein CASSEGGSSPNTEAFF.

V is TRBV6-1 and J is TRBJ2-7; a possible D gene is TRBD2 (5 bases). The V gene lost 0 bases and the J gene lost 4 bases, with 13 bases spanning the gap. The CDR3 is 15 residues long. In germline, CDR1 is MNHNS, CDR2 SASEGT. As DNA, the CDR3 is TGTGCCAGCAGTGAAGCAGACTACCGGAGATACGAGCAGTACTTC. The encoded protein is CASSEADYRRYEQYF.

This clone occurred a few times. In DNA, the CDR3 is TGTGCCAGCAGCTGGGGCCAGGGGTATAATTCACCCCTCCACTTT. It yields the protein CASSWGQGYNSPLHF. This chain connects TRBV5-6 to TRBJ1-6; a weak D match, TRBD1 (6 bases). The germline V and J ends were trimmed by 3 bases and 4 bases, with 11 bases remaining between them. Germline CDR1 reads SGHDT; CDR2 reads YYEEEE. The CDR3 is 15 residues long.

Remarks on this clone: A junction boundary mismatches the germline segment, possibly from a read error. The chain combines TRBV6-1 with TRBJ1-2, with D hard to call. This CDR3 region has 11 residues. The V gene's germline CDR1 is MNHNS and CDR2 SASEGT. The CDR3 nucleotides read TGTGCCAGCAGTGAACGTGCGGCTTGGCGCTTC. Its translation is CASSERAAWRF.

The J gene is TRBJ1-1, the V gene TRBV28; D possibly corresponds to TRBD1 (6 bases). Trimming pared 6 bases from V and 1 base from J, leaving 12 bases between. From germline, CDR1 is MDHEN and CDR2 SYDVKM. The CDR3 sequence is 14 residues long. The CDR3: CASRVRGQNTEAFF. The DNA of the CDR3 is TGTGCCAGCAGAGTCAGGGGACAGAACACTGAAGCTTTCTTT.

The chain has TRBV9 and TRBJ1-2; TRBD1 agrees at 7 bases. The junction had 7 bases not matched to a gene; V was cut back by 0 bases and J by 8 bases. Germline assignment: CDR1 SGDLS and CDR2 YYNGEE. The CDR3 length is 14 residues. This CDR3 is CASSVGRRGLGYTF. DNA of the CDR3: TGTGCCAGCAGCGTAGGGCGAAGGGGGCTCGGCTACACCTTC.

This clone was seen only once. The chain links TRBV19 to TRBJ2-2; D is unclear. V dropped 3 bases and J dropped 2 bases, with 7 bases sitting between them. The CDR3 length is 14 residues. The germline gives CDR1 LNHDA, CDR2 SQIVND (reference sequence). The CDR3 loop is CASSMLSNTGELFF. In DNA form, the CDR3 reads TGTGCCAGTAGTATGTTATCCAACACCGGGGAGCTGTTTTTT.

The V call is TRBV6-6, the J call TRBJ1-2; D is ambiguous. Looked up from germline, CDR1 is MNHNY and CDR2 is SVGAGI (reference sequence). The CDR3 has 13 amino acids. V lost 5 bases and J lost 5, with 12 bases in between. CDR3 in amino acids: CASSPLGEYGYTF. The CDR3 DNA reads as TGTGCCAGCAGTCCCCTGGGAGAATATGGCTACACCTTC.

The chain couples TRBV30 to TRBJ1-3; 8 bases align to TRBD1. Trimming cost V 4 bases and J 4 bases; bases outside gene matches: 15. The length of the CDR3 is 17 residues. In germline, CDR1 is GTSNPN, CDR2 SVGIG (reference sequence). CDR3 amino acids: CAWIRQGATSSGNTIYF. CDR3 coding DNA: TGTGCCTGGATCCGGCAGGGGGCGACCTCATCCGGAAACACCATATATTTT.